This TCR beta chain derives from a study of T cells expressing NK-cell markers. Study information: HCMV seropositivity characterized most of the eight sequenced donors, and seronegativity one.

Concerning this clonotype: Its cognate antigen is unknown.

TCRdb re-called the 5' RACE reads; every CDR3 protein appears as one record, without DNA. The sample's table shows just under 150,000 distinct CDR3 sequences. General study points: Top CD8+ clonotypes included the dominant CD3+CD56+NKG2C+ clonotypes in roughly 6 donors.

Germline assignment: CDR1 SNHLY and CDR2 FYNNEI. The CDR3 is 14 residues long. Sequenced material: blood T cells: a sorted CD56 or NKG2C T cell subset, CD4+ or CD8+ T cells, or bulk PBMC T cells (not recorded which). The chain employs TRBV2 and TRBJ2-1; the D gene TCRdb calls, TRBD2, cannot be checked with no DNA. The receptor was derived from a man aged 18 to 30 in good health. CDR3 region: CASRGLAGEDEQFF.